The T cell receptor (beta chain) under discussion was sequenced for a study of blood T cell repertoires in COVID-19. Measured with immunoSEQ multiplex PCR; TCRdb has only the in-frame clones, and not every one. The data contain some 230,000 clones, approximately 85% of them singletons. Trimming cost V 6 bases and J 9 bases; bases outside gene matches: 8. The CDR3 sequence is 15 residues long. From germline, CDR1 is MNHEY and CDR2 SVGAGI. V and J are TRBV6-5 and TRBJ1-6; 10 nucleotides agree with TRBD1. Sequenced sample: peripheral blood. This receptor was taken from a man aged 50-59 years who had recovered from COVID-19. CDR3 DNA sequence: TGTGCCAGCAGGGGACAGGGGAGGTGGAGTTCACCCCTCCACTTT. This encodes CASRGQGRWSSPLHF.